This TCR beta chain was profiled in a study of T cells in Graves' hyperthyroidism and ophthalmopathy. This clonotype was counted ten times or more. Germline trimming cut 7 bases from V and 0 bases from J; bases unmatched to any gene: 6. This CDR3 has 14 residues. Germline V gene data show CDR1 as WSHSY and CDR2 as SAAADI. Amplified TCR beta CDR3 regions came from RNA transcripts. The HTBI primer set was used in a first-round RT-PCR of the TCR CDR3. TCRdb passed the multiplex PCR reads through MiXCR, listing each CDR3 protein once. There are 250,000 to 300,000 distinct CDR3 sequences in the sample; roughly 15% occur only once, and roughly 31% lies in the top ten. Uncontrolled infections, other autoimmune diseases, pregnancy or lactation led to exclusion of patients. Used for diagnoses were clinical symptoms, serum thyroxine and TRAb, thyroid ultrasound and orbital computed tomography. PBMCs stemmed from around 10 ml fresh peripheral blood.

The chain uses TRBV10-2 and TRBJ2-7; the match to TRBD1 covers 7 bases. The sample consisted of blood. The origin of this receptor is a woman aged 45-65 years with Graves' hyperthyroidism that later progressed to Graves' ophthalmopathy. CDR3 nucleotides: TGCGCCAGCAAAATCCGACAGGGCTCCTACGAGCAGTACTTC. Translated, it gives CASKIRQGSYEQYF.